Following are 5 T cell receptor beta chains from one sample sequenced in a study of T cells in Graves' hyperthyroidism and ophthalmopathy. Amplification of TCR beta CDR3 regions was performed using RNA transcripts as template. First-round RT-PCR targeting the TCR CDR3 was performed with the HTBI primer set. Each CDR3 protein is one row after TCRdb ran MiXCR on the multiplex PCR reads. The profile shows roughly 510,000 distinct CDR3 sequences, around 43% of them singletons. What was sequenced was peripheral blood or thyroid tissue (not recorded which). The source of these receptors is an adult woman with Graves' disease, either hyperthyroidism or ophthalmopathy (not recorded which).

The genes are TRBV7-9 and TRBJ1-1; perhaps TRBD1 as D (5 bases). Trimming took off 2 bases at V and 3 bases at J, with 19 bases between the two ends. CDR1 and CDR2 from the germline V gene are SEHNR and FQNEAQ (reference sequence). The CDR3 is 17 amino acids. The CDR3 bases are TGTGCCAGCAGCTTATTTCCCCTCCAGGGTGCCGACACTGAAGCTTTCTTT. Residues: CASSLFPLQGADTEAFF. Filled out from reference TRBV7-9 and TRBJ1-1, the complete variable domain reads DTGVSQNPRHKITKRGQNVTFRCDPISEHNRLYWYRQTLGQGPEFLTYFQNEAQLEKSRLLSDRFSAERPKGSFSTLEIQRTEQGDSAMYLCASSLFPLQGADTEAFFGQGTRLTVV.

A remark on this clonotype: At one boundary the junction diverges from the germline segment, which might be a read error. This chain uses TRBV4-1 with TRBJ2-6; TRBD2 aligns across 7 bases. The V gene's germline CDR1 is MGHRA and CDR2 YSYEKL. The length of the CDR3 is 14 residues. CDR3 sequence (DNA): TGCGCCAGCAGACAAATTGGGGGGGGCAACGTCCTGACTTTC. Translation gives CASRQIGGGNVLTF.

This clonotype was observed many times. The chain uses TRBV6-1 and TRBJ1-1; possible D gene TRBD1, 5 bases. CDR1 MNHNS and CDR2 SASEGT come from the germline V gene. Between the trimmed V and J ends, which lost 4 bases and 0 bases, there was a span of 12 bases. This CDR3 is 15 amino acids long. The CDR3 loop is CASSARQLMNTEAFF. For the CDR3, the DNA is TGTGCCAGCAGTGCCCGACAGCTGATGAACACTGAAGCTTTCTTT.

This clonotype was recorded many times. The chain recombines TRBV29-1 with TRBJ1-1; 9 bases map to TRBD1. J lost 1 base, V lost 6 bases, and 3 bases had no gene match. Germline loops: CDR1 SQVTM, CDR2 ANQGSEA. CDR3 length: 13 amino acids. This chain's CDR3 is CSVQQGANTEAFF. CDR3 DNA sequence: TGCAGCGTCCAACAGGGGGCGAACACTGAAGCTTTCTTT.

The chain links TRBV12-3 or TRBV12-4 to TRBJ1-1; D not resolved. Trimming cost V 1 base and J 3 bases, with 12 bases left between them. The CDR3 has 15 residues. In DNA, the CDR3 is TGTGCCAGCAGTTTAGTAGGCGTCGTGGACACTGAAGCTTTCTTT. Protein product: CASSLVGVVDTEAFF.